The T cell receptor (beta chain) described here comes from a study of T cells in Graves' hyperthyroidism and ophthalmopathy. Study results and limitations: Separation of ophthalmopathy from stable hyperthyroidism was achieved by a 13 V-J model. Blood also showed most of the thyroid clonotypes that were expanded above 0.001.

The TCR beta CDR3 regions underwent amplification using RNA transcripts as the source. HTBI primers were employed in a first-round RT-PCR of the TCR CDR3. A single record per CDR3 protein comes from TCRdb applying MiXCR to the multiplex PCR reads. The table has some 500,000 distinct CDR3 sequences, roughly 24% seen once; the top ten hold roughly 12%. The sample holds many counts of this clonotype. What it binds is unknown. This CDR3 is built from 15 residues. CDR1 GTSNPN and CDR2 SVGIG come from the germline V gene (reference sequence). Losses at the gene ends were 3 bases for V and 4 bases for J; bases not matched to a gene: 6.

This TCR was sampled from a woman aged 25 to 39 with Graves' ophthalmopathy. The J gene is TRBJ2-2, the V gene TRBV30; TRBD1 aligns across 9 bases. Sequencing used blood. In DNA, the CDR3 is TGTGCCTGGAGGTGGACAGGGGCTAGCACCGGGGAGCTGTTTTTT. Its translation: CAWRWTGASTGELFF.